This record looks at one T cell receptor (beta chain) sequence and its context. Unmatched junction bases numbered 10, after V lost 5 bases and J lost 7 bases. The germline V gene has CDR1 SGHRS and CDR2 YFSETQ. The CDR3 is made up of 15 amino acids. Measured with immunoSEQ multiplex PCR; TCRdb has only the in-frame clones, and not every one. This sample carries around 250,000 clones, 80% to 90% of them seen once, and the ten largest clones take around a sixth. The data belong to a study of blood T cell repertoires in COVID-19. The receptor comes from a man younger than 35 who had recovered from COVID-19. The chain uses TRBV5-1 and TRBJ1-3; 9 bases align to TRBD1. The sequenced sample consisted of PBMCs or T cells enriched from blood (not recorded which). The CDR3 region is CASSRETGGVNTIYF. In DNA, the CDR3 is TGCGCCAGCAGTCGGGAAACAGGGGGCGTCAACACCATATATTTT.